These 9 T cell receptor beta chains originate from one sample sequenced in a study of blood T cell repertoires in COVID-19. The repertoire was sequenced with immunoSEQ multiplex PCR; TCRdb's copy has only in-frame clones and lacks some. Of about 180,000 clones in the sample, more than 75% were seen once. Material for sequencing was PBMCs or T cells enriched from blood (not recorded which). Source of these receptors: a man aged 55 to 70 who had been exposed to COVID-19.

This clone was observed at least ten times. V gene TRBV3-1 (or the pseudogene TRBV3-2) combines with J gene TRBJ2-2, with TRBD1 matching 8 bases. CDR1 and CDR2 (germline): LGHDT, YNNKEL (reference sequence). The ends lost 3 bases at V and 6 bases at J; junction bases unmatched: 3. The CDR3 is 14 residues long. The CDR3, as DNA: TGTGCCAGCAGCCATCACAGGGGGTCCGGGGAGCTGTTTTTT. It is translated as CASSHHRGSGELFF.

The CDR3 spells CSAGSRNQPQHF. The CDR3, as DNA: TGCAGCGCAGGGAGCCGCAATCAGCCCCAGCATTTT. The J gene is TRBJ1-5, the V gene TRBV29-1; perhaps TRBD1 as D (5 bases). The CDR3 loop spans 12 amino acids. V lost 7 bases, J lost 2 bases, and 9 bases lay in between. Germline assignment: CDR1 SQVTM and CDR2 ANQGSEA.

The chain employs TRBV6-5 and TRBJ2-1, with 7 bases aligning to TRBD2. Germline CDR1 MNHEY, CDR2 SVGAGI. With V trimmed by 2 bases and J by 7 bases, 8 bases remained unmatched. The CDR3 has 15 amino acids. The CDR3: CASSYTPSGGNEQFF. CDR3 in DNA: TGTGCCAGCAGTTACACCCCCTCGGGGGGTAATGAGCAGTTCTTC.

The chain is built from TRBV29-1 and TRBJ2-7, with D perhaps TRBD2 (5 bases). CDR3 length: 11 amino acids. Trimming removed 3 bases at V and 4 bases at J, with 7 bases between. The germline CDR1 and CDR2 sequences are SQVTM and ANQGSEA. CDR3 region: CSVDGGYEQYF. CDR3 in DNA: TGCAGCGTTGACGGCGGGTACGAGCAGTACTTC.

The CDR3 sequence: CTSSQDLNGREIYNEQFF. CDR3 nucleotide sequence: TGCACCAGCAGCCAAGATCTCAACGGCAGGGAAATCTACAATGAGCAGTTCTTC. The chain couples TRBV1 to TRBJ2-1; the DNA was not compared with TRBD1, the D call given in the table. TRBV1 is shown as a pseudogene. This CDR3 is built from 18 residues.

J is TRBJ1-4 and V is TRBV24-1; 10 bases line up with TRBD1. Trimming removed 3 bases from V and 6 bases from J; junction bases left unmatched: 6. There are 16 residues in the CDR3. Germline lookup yields CDR1 KGHDR and CDR2 SFDVKD. The CDR3: CATSDPGQGNYEKLFF. The CDR3 DNA is TGTGCCACCAGTGATCCGGGACAGGGGAATTATGAAAAACTGTTTTTT.

This clone was recorded at least ten times. The V and J genes are TRBV5-5 and TRBJ1-5, with D possibly TRBD1 on 5 matching bases. Trimming pared 0 bases from V and 8 bases from J, leaving 9 bases between. There are 13 residues in the CDR3. Germline CDR1 and CDR2: SGHKS and YYEKEE (reference sequence). The CDR3 here is CASSLASQEPQHF. In DNA, the CDR3 is TGTGCCAGCAGCTTGGCCTCACAGGAGCCCCAGCATTTT.

The CDR3 nucleotides read TGCAGCGTTGACCCGTCAGGGCGGCAGTTCTTC. It is translated as CSVDPSGRQFF. This chain connects TRBV29-1 to TRBJ2-1; possible D gene TRBD1, 5 bases. This CDR3 is built from 11 residues. CDR1 and CDR2 (germline): SQVTM, ANQGSEA. Trimming stripped 3 bases from V and 12 bases from J, with 12 bases between.

The chain couples TRBV28 to TRBJ1-1; D is ambiguous. Germline V gene lookup returns CDR1 MDHEN and CDR2 SYDVKM. The CDR3 totals 14 residues. V was pared by 1 base and J by 4 bases, with 10 bases between. The CDR3 here is CASSLYGGLTEAFF. The CDR3 DNA is TGTGCCAGCAGTTTATACGGCGGACTCACTGAAGCTTTCTTT.